The sequence of this T cell receptor (beta chain) was determined in a study of OX40 agonist ivuxolimab in advanced cancers. Looking at the study overall: Across the patients, intravenous ivuxolimab was delivered every 2 weeks at 0.01 to 10 mg/kg. Earlier treatment with anti-PD-1, anti-PD-L1 or anti-CTLA-4 was permitted, and roughly 42% had received some.

Patients had blood sampled at baseline and again on cycle 4 day 1 and cycle 7 day 1. Germline V gene sequence: CDR1 SEHNR, CDR2 FQNEAQ (reference sequence). The CDR3 sequence is 15 residues long. Trimming cost V 2 bases and J 1 base, with 11 bases left between them. Sequencing used immunoSEQ multiplex PCR; TCRdb keeps in-frame clones, though not all of them. The data hold 70,000 to 85,000 clones, with 75% to 95% observed a single time. Sequenced here: CD4+ or CD8+ T cells sorted from blood, sampled in a trial of the OX40 agonist ivuxolimab. This clonotype was sampled from an adult with an advanced solid tumor such as melanoma, head and neck, liver or kidney cancer. The V call is TRBV7-9, the J call TRBJ1-1; D unresolved. This CDR3 reads CASSLLMDTNTEAFF. In nucleotides, the CDR3 is TGTGCCAGCAGCTTACTTATGGATACGAACACTGAAGCTTTCTTT.